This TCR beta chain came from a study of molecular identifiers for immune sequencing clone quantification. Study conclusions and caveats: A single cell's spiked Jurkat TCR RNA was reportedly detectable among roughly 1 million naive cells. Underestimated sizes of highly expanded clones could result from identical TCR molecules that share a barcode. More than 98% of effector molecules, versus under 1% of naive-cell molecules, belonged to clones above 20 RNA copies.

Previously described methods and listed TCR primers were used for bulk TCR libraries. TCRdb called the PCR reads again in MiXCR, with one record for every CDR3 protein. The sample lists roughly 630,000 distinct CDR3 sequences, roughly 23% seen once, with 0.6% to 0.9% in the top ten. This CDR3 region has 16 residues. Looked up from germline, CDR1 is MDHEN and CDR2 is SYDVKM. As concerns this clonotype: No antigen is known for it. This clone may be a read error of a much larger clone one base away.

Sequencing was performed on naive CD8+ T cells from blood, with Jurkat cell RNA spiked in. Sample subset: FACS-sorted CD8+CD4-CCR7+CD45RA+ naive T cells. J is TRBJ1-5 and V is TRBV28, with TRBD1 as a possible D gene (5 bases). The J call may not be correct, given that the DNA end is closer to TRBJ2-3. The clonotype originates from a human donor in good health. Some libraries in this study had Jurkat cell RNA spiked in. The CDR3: CASRLQGAYRNQPQYF. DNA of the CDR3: TGTGCCAGCAGACTCCAGGGTGCATACCGCAATCAGCCCCAGTATTTT.